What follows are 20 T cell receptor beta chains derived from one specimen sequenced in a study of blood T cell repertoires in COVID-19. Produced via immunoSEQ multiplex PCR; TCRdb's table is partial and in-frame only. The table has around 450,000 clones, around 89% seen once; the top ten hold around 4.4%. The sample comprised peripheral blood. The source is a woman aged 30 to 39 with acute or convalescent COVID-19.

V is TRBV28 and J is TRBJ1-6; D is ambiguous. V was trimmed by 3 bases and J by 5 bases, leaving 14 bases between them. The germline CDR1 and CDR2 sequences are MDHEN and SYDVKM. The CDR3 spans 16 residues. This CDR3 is CASSFHQVRNNSPLHF. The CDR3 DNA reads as TGTGCCAGCAGTTTTCATCAAGTCAGAAATAATTCACCCCTCCACTTT.

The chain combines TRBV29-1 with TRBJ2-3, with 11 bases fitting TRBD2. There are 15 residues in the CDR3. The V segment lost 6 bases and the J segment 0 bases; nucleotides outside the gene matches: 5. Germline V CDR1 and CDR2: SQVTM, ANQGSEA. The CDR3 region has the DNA TGCAGCGTGGAGGGACTAGCGGATAGCACAGATACGCAGTATTTT. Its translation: CSVEGLADSTDTQYF.

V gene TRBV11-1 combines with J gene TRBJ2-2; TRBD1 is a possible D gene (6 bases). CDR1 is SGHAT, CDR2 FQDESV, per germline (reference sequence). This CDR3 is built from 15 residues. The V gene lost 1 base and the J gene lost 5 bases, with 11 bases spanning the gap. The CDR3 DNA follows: TGTGCCAGCAGCTTAGGGGGACAAAGGACCGGGGAGCTGTTTTTT. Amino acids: CASSLGGQRTGELFF.

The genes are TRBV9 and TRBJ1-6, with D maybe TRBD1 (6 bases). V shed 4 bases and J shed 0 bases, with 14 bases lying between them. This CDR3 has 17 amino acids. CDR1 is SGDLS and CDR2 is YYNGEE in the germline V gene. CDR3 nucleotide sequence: TGTGCCAGCAGCTCGGGACATACTAGCTCCTATAATTCACCCCTCCACTTT. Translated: CASSSGHTSSYNSPLHF.

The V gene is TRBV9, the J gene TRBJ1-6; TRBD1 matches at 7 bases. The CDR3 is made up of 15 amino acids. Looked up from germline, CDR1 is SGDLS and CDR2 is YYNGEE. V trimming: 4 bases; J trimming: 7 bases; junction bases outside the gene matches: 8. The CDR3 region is CASSSEGAPNSPLHF. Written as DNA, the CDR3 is TGTGCCAGCAGCTCGGAGGGGGCCCCAAATTCACCCCTCCACTTT.

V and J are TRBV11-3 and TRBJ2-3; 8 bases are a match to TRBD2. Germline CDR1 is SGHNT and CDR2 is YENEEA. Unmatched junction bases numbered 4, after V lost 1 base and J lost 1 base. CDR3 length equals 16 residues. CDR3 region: CASSLGSAGGTDTQYF. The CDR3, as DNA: TGTGCCAGCAGCTTAGGATCAGCGGGAGGCACAGATACGCAGTATTTT.

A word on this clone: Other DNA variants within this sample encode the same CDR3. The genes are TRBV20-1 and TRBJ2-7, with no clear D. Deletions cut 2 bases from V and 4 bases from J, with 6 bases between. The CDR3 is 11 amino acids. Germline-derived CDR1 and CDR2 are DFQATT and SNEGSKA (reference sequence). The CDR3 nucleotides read TGCAGTGCTAGATCCGGTTACGAGCAGTACTTC. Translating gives CSARSGYEQYF.

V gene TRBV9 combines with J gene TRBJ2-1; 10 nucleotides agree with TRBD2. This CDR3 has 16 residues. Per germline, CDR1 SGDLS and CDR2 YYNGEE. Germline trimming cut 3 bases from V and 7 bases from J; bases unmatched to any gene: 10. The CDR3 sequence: CASSGEAGGPWNEQFF. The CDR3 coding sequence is TGTGCCAGCAGCGGGGAAGCGGGGGGGCCGTGGAATGAGCAGTTCTTC.

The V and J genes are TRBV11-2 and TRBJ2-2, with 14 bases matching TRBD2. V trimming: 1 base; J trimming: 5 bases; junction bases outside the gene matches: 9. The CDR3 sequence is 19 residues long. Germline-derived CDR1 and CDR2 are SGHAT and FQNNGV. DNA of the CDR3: TGTGCCAGCAGCTTAGTGGGACTAGCGGGGGCAATATTGACCGGGGAGCTGTTTTTT. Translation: CASSLVGLAGAILTGELFF.

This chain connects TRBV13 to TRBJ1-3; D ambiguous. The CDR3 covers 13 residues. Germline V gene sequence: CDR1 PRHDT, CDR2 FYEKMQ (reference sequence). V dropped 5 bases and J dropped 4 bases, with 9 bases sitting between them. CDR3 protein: CASSPTGGNTIYF. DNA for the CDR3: TGTGCCAGCAGCCCCACGGGGGGAAACACCATATATTTT. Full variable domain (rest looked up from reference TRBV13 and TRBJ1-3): AAGVIQSPRHLIKEKRETATLKCYPIPRHDTVYWYQQGPGQDPQFLISFYEKMQSDKGSIPDRFSAQQFSDYHSELNMSSLELGDSALYFCASSPTGGNTIYFGEGSWLTVV.

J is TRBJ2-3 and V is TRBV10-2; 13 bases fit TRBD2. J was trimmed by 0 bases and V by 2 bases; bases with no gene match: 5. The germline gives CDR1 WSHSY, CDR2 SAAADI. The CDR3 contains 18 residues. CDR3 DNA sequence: TGCGCCAGCAGTGAGCAACTAGCGGGGGGGCCGAGCACAGATACGCAGTATTTT. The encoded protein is CASSEQLAGGPSTDTQYF.

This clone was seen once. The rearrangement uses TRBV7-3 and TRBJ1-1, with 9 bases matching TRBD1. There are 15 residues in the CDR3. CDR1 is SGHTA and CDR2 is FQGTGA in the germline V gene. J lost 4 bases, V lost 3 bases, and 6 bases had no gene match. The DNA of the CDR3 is TGTGCCAGCAGCTTGGGACAGGGCGGGCGCACTGAAGCTTTCTTT. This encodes CASSLGQGGRTEAFF.

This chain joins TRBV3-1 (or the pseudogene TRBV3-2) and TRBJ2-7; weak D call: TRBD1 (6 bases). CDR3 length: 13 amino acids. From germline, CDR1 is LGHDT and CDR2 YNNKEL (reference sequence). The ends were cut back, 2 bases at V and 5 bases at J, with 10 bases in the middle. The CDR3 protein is CASSQLRTDEQYF. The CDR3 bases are TGTGCCAGCAGCCAACTTAGGACAGACGAGCAGTACTTC.

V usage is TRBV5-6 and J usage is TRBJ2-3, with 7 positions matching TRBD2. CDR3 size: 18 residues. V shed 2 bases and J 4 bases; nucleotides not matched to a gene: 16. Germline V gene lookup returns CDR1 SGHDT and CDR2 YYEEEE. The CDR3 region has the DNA TGTGCCAGCAGCTTACCTCTCTACGGTACGGGGGGTGCAGATACGCAGTATTTT. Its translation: CASSLPLYGTGGADTQYF.

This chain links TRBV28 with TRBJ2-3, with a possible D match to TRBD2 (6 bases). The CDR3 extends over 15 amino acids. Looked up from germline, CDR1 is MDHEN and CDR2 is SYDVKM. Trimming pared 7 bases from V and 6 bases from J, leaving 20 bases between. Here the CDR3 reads CASTQGGVGLDTQYF. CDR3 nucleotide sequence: TGTGCCAGCACCCAAGGCGGGGTGGGTCTGGATACGCAGTATTTT.

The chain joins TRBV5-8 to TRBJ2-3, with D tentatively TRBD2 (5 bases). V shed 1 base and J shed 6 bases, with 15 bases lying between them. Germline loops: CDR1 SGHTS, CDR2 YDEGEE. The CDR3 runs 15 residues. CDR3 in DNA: TGTGCCAGCAGCTTGACGGCAGCGGTCCGCGATACGCAGTATTTT. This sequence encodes CASSLTAAVRDTQYF.

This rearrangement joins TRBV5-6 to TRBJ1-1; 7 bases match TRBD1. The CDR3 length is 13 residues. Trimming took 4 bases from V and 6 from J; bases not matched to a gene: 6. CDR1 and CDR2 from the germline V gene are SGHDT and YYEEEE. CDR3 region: CASSQGTDPEAFF. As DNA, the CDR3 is TGTGCCAGCAGCCAAGGGACAGATCCTGAAGCTTTCTTT.

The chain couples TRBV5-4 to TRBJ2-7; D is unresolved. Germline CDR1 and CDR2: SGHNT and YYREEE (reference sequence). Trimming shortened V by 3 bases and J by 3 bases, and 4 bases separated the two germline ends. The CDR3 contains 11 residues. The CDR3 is CASSSNYEQYF. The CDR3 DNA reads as TGTGCCAGCAGCTCCAACTACGAGCAGTACTTC.

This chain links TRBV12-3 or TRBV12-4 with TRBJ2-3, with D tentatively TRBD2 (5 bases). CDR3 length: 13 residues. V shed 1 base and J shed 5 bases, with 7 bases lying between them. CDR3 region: CASSLGRGDTQYF. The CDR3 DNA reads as TGTGCCAGCAGTTTAGGACGGGGAGATACGCAGTATTTT.

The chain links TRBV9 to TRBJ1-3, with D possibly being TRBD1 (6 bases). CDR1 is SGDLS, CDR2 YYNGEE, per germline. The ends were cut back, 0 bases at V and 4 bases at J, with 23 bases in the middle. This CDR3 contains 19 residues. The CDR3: CASSVAKEGVRGSGNTIYF. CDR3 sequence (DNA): TGTGCCAGCAGCGTAGCGAAAGAGGGGGTACGGGGATCAGGAAACACCATATATTTT. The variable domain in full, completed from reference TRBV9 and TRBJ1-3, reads DSGVTQTPKHLITATGQRVTLRCSPRSGDLSVYWYQQSLDQGLQFLIQYYNGEERAKGNILERFSAQQFPDLHSELNLSSLELGDSALYFCASSVAKEGVRGSGNTIYFGEGSWLTVV.